This TCR beta chain was sequenced during a study of cytomegalovirus exposure and HLA in healthy donors. This clone was recorded once. Its cognate antigen is unknown. The DNA is omitted, as the CDR3 cannot be located on it reliably, and the CDR3 follows TCRdb's listing. Germline V gene sequence: CDR1 LNHDA, CDR2 SQIVND (reference sequence). Termini included, the CDR3 measures 15 amino acids. Primers for the PCR totalled 60 Vbeta and 13 Jbeta. Some clones are missing from TCRdb's copy, which holds only in-frame ones; the method was immunoSEQ multiplex PCR. This table holds roughly 200,000 clones, 70% found once. Overall study results and limits: Over 15,000 TCR beta sequences were associated with HLA alleles at 0.05 false discovery rate in a later analysis.

Sequencing was performed on PBMCs. The chain carries TRBV19 and TRBJ2-3; no DNA check was done on the table's D call, TRBD1. The TCR originated in a man in his forties in good health and CMV-seropositive. This CDR3 reads CASSILARGRDTQYF.